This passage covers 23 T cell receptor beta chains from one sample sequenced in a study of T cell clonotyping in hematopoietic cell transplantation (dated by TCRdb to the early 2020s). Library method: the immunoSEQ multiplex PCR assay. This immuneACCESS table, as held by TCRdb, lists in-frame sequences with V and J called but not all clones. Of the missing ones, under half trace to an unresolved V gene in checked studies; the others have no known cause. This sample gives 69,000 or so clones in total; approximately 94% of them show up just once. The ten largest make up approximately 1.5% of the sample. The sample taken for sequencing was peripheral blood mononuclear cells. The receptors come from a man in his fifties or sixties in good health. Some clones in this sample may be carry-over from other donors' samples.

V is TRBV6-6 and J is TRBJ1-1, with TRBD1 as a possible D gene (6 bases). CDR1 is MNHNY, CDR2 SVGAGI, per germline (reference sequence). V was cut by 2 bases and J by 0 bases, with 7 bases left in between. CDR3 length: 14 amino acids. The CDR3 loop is CASSYRGLNTEAFF. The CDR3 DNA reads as TGTGCCAGCAGTTACAGGGGGTTGAACACTGAAGCTTTCTTT.

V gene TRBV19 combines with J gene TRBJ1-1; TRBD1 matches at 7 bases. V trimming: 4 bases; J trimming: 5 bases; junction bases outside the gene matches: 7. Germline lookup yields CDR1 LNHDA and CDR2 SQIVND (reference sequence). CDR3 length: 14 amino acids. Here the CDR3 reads CASSTGSGGTEAFF. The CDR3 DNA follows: TGTGCCAGTAGTACTGGATCAGGGGGGACTGAAGCTTTCTTT.

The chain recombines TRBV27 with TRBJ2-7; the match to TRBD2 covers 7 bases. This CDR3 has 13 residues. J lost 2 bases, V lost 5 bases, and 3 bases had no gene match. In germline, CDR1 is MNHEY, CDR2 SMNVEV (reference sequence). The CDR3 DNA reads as TGTGCCAGCAGTATAGGACTAGCCTACGAGCAGTACTTC. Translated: CASSIGLAYEQYF.

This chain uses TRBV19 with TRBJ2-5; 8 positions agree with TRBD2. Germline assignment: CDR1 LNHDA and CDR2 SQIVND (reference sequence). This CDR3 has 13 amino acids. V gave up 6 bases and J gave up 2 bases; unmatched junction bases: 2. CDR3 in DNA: TGTGCCAGTAGAACGGGAGGGCAAGAGACCCAGTACTTC. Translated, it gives CASRTGGQETQYF.

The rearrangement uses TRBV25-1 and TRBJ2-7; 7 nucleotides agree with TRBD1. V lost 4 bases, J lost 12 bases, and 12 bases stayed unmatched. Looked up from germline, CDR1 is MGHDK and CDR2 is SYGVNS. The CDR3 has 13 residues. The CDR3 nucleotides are TGTGCCAGCAGTGGGGACAGTACGTTTTCTCTGTACTTC. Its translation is CASSGDSTFSLYF.

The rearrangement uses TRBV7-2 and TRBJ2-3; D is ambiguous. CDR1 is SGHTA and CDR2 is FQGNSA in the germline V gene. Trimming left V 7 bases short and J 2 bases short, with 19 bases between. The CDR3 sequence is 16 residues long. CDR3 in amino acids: CASTLPRTQNTDTQYF. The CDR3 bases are TGTGCCAGCACCCTCCCCCGGACGCAAAACACAGATACGCAGTATTTT.

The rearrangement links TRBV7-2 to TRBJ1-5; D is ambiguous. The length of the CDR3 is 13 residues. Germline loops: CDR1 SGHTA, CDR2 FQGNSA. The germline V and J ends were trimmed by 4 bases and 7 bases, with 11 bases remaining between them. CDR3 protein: CASSSTFGQPQHF. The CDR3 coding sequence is TGTGCCAGCAGCTCCACATTTGGCCAGCCCCAGCATTTT.

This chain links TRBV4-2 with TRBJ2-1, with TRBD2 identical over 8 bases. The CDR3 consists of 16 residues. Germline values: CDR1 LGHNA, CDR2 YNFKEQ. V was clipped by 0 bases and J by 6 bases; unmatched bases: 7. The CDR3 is CASSQEASGSGNEQFF. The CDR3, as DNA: TGTGCCAGCAGCCAAGAGGCGAGCGGGAGTGGCAATGAGCAGTTCTTC.

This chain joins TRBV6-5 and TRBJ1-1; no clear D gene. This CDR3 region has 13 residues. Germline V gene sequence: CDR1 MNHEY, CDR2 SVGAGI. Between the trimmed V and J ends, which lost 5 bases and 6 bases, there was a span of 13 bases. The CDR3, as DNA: TGTGCCAGCAGTCTGGGATACTTTGCTGAAGCTTTCTTT. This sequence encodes CASSLGYFAEAFF.

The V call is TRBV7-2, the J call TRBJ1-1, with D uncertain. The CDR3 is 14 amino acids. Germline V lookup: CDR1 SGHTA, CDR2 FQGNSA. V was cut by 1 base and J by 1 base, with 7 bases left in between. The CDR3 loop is CASSLGSGNTEAFF. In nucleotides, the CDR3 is TGTGCCAGCAGCTTAGGTTCAGGGAACACTGAAGCTTTCTTT.

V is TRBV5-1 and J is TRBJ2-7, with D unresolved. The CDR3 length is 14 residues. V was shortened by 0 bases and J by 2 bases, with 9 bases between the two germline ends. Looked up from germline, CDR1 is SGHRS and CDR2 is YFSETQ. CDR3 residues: CASSLAPGTYEQYF. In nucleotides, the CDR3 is TGCGCCAGCAGCTTGGCCCCGGGCACCTACGAGCAGTACTTC.

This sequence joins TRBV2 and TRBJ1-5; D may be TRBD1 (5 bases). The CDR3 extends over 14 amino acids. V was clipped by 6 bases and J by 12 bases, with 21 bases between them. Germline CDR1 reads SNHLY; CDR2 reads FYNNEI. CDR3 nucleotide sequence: TGTGCCAGCAGATGGGAGAGCGTGGGGGATCACCAGCATTTT. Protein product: CASRWESVGDHQHF.

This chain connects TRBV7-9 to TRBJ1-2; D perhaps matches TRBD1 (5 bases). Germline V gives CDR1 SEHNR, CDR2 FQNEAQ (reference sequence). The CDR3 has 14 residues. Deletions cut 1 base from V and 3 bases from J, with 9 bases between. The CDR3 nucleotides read TGTGCCAGCAGCTTAGATGGGGCAGACTATGGCTACACCTTC. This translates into CASSLDGADYGYTF.

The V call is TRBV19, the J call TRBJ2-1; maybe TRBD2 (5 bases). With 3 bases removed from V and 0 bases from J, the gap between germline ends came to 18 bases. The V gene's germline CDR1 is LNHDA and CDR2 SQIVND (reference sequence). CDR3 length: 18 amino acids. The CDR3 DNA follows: TGTGCCAGTAGTATTCTTCGGGGTTCTGAGTACTCCTACAATGAGCAGTTCTTC. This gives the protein CASSILRGSEYSYNEQFF.

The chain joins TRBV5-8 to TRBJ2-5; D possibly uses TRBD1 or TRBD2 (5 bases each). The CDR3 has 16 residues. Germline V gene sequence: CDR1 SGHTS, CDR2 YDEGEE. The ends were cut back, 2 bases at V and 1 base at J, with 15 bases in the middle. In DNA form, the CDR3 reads TGTGCCAGCAGCTTTGGAGGAGTAGGGGCCCAAGAGACCCAGTACTTC. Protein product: CASSFGGVGAQETQYF.

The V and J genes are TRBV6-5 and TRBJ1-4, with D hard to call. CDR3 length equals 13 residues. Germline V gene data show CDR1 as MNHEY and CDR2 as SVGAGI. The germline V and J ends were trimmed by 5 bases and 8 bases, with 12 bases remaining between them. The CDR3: CASSDYQWEKLFF. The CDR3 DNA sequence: TGTGCCAGCAGTGACTACCAGTGGGAAAAACTGTTTTTT.

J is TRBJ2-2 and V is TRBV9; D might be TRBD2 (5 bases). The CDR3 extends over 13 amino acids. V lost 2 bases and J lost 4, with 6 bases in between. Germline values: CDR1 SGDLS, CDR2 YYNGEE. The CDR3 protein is CASSVTSTGELFF. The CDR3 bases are TGTGCCAGCAGCGTTACTAGCACCGGGGAGCTGTTTTTT.

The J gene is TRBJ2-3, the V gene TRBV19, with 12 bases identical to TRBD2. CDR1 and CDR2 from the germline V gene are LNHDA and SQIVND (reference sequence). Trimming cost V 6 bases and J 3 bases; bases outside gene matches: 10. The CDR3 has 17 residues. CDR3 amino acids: CASSPPWLAGGTDTQYF. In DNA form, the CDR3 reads TGTGCCAGTAGCCCTCCCTGGCTAGCGGGGGGGACAGATACGCAGTATTTT.

The CDR3 is CASRNIGTGNYEQYF. For the CDR3, the DNA is TGTGCCAGCAGAAACATCGGGACAGGGAACTACGAGCAGTACTTC. The genes are TRBV5-8 and TRBJ2-7; 9 bases are a match to TRBD1. The V gene's germline CDR1 is SGHTS and CDR2 YDEGEE. The CDR3 loop spans 15 amino acids. J was trimmed by 3 bases and V by 5 bases; bases with no gene match: 9.

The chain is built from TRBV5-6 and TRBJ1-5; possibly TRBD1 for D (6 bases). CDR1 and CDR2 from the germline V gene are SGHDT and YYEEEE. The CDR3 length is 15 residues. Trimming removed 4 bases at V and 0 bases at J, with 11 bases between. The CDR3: CASSQGTDSNQPQHF. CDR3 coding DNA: TGTGCCAGCAGCCAGGGGACGGATAGCAATCAGCCCCAGCATTTT.

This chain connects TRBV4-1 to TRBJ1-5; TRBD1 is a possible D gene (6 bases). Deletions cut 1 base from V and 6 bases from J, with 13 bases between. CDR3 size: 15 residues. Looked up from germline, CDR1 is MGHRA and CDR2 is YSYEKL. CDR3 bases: TGCGCCAGCAGCCAAGTTCCGATACAGGGTCAGCCCCAGCATTTT. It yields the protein CASSQVPIQGQPQHF.

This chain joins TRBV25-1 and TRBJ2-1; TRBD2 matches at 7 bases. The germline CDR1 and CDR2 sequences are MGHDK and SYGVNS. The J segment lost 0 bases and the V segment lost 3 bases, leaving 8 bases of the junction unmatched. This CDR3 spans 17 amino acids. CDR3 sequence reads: CASSDRSAGFSYNEQFF. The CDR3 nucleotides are TGTGCCAGCAGTGACCGCTCAGCGGGATTCTCCTACAATGAGCAGTTCTTC.

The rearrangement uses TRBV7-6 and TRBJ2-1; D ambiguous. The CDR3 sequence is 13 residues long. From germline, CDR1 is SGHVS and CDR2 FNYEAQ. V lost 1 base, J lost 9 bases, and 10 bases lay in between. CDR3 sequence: CASSLEVWGEQFF. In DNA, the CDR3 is TGTGCCAGCAGCTTAGAGGTGTGGGGTGAGCAGTTCTTC.